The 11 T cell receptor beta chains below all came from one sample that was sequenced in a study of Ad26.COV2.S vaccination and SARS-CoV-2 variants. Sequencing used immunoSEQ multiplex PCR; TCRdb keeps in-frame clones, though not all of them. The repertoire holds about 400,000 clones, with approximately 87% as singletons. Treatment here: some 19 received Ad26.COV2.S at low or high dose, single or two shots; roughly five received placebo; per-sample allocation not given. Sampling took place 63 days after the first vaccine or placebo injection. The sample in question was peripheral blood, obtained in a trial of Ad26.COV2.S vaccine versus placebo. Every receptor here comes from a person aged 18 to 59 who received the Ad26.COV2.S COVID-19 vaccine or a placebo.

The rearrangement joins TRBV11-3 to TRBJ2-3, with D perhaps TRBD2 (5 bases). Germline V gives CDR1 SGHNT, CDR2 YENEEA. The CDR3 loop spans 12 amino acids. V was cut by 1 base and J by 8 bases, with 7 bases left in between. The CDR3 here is CASSLAEGTQYF. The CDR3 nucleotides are TGTGCCAGCAGCTTAGCAGAGGGTACGCAGTATTTT. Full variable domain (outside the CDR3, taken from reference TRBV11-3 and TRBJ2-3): EAGVVQSPRYKIIEKKQPVAFWCNPISGHNTLYWYLQNLGQGPELLIRYENEEAVDDSQLPKDRFSAERLKGVDSTLKIQPAELGDSAVYLCASSLAEGTQYFGPGTRLTVL.

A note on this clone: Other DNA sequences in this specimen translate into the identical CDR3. CDR3 sequence: CASSQQANEKLFF. CDR3 DNA: TGTGCCAGTAGCCAACAAGCCAATGAAAAACTGTTTTTT. This chain connects TRBV7-9 to TRBJ1-4; D call uncertain. This CDR3 is 13 amino acids long. Trimming removed 9 bases at V and 5 bases at J, with 13 bases between. Per the germline V gene, CDR1 is SEHNR and CDR2 is FQNEAQ (reference sequence). The full variable domain, with the rest looked up from reference TRBV7-9 and TRBJ1-4, is DTGVSQNPRHKITKRGQNVTFRCDPISEHNRLYWYRQTLGQGPEFLTYFQNEAQLEKSRLLSDRFSAERPKGSFSTLEIQRTEQGDSAMYLCASSQQANEKLFFGSGTQLSVL.

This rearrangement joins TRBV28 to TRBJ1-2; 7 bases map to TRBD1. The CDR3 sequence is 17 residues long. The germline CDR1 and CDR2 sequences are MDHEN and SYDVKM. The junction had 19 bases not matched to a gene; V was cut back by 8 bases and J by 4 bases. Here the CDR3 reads CASLPSGSRGLIYGYTF. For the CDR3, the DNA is TGTGCCAGCCTACCGTCCGGGAGTAGGGGGCTGATCTATGGCTACACCTTC.

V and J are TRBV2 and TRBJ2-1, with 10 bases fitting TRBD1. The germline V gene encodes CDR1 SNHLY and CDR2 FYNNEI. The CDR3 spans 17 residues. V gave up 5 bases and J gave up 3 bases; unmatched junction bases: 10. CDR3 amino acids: CASSWTPTGGDYNEQFF. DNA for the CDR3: TGTGCCAGCAGTTGGACCCCGACAGGGGGCGACTACAATGAGCAGTTCTTC.

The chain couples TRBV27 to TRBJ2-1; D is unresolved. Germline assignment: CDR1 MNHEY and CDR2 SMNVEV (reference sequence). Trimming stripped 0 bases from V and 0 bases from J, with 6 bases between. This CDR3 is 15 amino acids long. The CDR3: CASSLSNPSYNEQFF. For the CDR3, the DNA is TGTGCCAGCAGTTTATCGAACCCCTCCTACAATGAGCAGTTCTTC.

The CDR3 nucleotides read TGTGCCAGTATGGGGCACAGGGACTATGGCTACACCTTC. Translation: CASMGHRDYGYTF. This sequence joins TRBV19 and TRBJ1-2, with D perhaps TRBD1 (6 bases). In germline, CDR1 is LNHDA, CDR2 SQIVND (reference sequence). Trimming removed 7 bases from V and 3 bases from J, with 12 bases in between. The CDR3 consists of 13 residues.

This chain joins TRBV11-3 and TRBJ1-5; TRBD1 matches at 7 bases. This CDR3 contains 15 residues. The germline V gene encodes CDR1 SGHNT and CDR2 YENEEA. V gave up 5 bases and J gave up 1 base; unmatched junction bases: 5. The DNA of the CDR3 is TGTGCCAGCAGCGGTACAGGGGAGAGCAATCAGCCCCAGCATTTT. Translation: CASSGTGESNQPQHF.

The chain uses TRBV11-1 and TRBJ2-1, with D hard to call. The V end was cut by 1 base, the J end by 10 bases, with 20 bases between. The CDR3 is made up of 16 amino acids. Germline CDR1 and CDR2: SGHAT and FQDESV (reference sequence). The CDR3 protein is CASSLVGALRDREQFF. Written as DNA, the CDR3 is TGTGCCAGCAGCTTAGTAGGAGCCTTAAGGGATCGAGAGCAGTTCTTC.

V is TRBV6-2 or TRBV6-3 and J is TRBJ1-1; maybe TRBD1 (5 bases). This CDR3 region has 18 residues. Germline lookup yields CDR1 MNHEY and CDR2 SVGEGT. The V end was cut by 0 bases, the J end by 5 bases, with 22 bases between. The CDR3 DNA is TGTGCCAGCAGTTACTCCGCCGTCGGACACCCCGTGGGGACTGAAGCTTTCTTT. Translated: CASSYSAVGHPVGTEAFF.

This CDR3 is CASSHRRGIDIQYF. As DNA, the CDR3 is TGCGCCAGCAGCCACCGACGGGGGATCGACATTCAGTACTTC. V gene TRBV4-3 combines with J gene TRBJ2-4; maybe TRBD2 (6 bases). The germline CDR1 and CDR2 sequences are LGHNA and YSLEER. The CDR3 is 14 residues long. V lost 3 bases and J lost 8, with 14 bases in between.

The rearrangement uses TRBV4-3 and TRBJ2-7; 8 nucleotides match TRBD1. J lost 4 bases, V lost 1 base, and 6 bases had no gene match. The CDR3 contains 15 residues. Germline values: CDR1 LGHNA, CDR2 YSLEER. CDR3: CASSQGDRQTYEQYF. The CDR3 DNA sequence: TGCGCCAGCAGCCAAGGGGACAGGCAAACTTACGAGCAGTACTTC.